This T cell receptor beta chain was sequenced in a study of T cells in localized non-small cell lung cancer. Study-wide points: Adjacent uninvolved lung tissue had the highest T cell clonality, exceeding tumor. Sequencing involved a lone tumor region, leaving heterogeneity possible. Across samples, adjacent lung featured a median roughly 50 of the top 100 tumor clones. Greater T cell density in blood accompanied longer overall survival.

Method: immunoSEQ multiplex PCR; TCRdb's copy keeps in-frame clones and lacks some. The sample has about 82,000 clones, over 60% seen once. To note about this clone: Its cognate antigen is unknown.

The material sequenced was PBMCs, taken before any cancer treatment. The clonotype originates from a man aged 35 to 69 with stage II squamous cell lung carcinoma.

The DNA of the CDR3 is TGTGCCAGCAGCTTAGTTTGGCCGGACAGGGGAAAGGATACGCAGTATTTT. Translated, it gives CASSLVWPDRGKDTQYF. The V call is TRBV11-2, the J call TRBJ2-3, with TRBD1 matching over 9 bases. Germline CDR1 and CDR2: SGHAT and FQNNGV. This CDR3 is 17 amino acids long. Germline trimming cut 1 base from V and 6 bases from J; bases unmatched to any gene: 11.